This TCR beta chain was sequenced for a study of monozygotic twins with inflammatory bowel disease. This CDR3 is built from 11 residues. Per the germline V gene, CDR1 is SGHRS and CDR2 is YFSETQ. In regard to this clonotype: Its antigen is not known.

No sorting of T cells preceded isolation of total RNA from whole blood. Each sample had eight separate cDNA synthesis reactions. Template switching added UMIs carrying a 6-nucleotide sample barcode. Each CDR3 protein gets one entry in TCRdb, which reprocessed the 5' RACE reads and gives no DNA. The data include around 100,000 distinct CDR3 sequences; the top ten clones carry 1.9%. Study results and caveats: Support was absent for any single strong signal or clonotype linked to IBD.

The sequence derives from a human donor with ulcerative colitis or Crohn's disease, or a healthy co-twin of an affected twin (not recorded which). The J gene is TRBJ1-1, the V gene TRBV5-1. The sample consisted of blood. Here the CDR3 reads CASSLDTEAFF.